A selection of T cell receptor beta chains follows, all from one sample in a study of blood T cells in healthy people across ages. One entry per CDR3 protein results from TCRdb running MiXCR on the 5' RACE reads. There are 700,000 or so distinct CDR3 sequences in the sample; roughly 41% occur only once, and approximately 31% lies in the top ten. What was sequenced was blood. Receptors originate from a man older than 75 in good health. CDR3s include the opening cysteine and the closing phenylalanine or tryptophan. Fields, in order: J gene, V gene, D gene, clone size, CDR3 DNA, CDR3 protein. A D gene is named only where the DNA matches it firmly. A clone size is listed for some rows: how often the clone was seen (once, few, many), or a class if it is expanded.

j_gene: TRBJ2-1
v_gene: TRBV14
d_gene: .
abundance: few
CDR3nt: TGTGCCAGCAGCCTCAAGGTCTTAAGTGAGCAGTTCTTC
CDR3aa: CASSLKVLSEQFF

j_gene: TRBJ2-7
v_gene: TRBV4-3
d_gene: TRBD2
abundance: .
CDR3nt: TGCGCCAGCAGCCAAGTGGCTAGCGGGGTCTCCTACAATGAGCAGTACTTC
CDR3aa: CASSQVASGVSYNEQYF

j_gene: TRBJ2-7
v_gene: TRBV6-2/TRBV6-3
d_gene: TRBD2
abundance: .
CDR3nt: TGTGCCAGCAGTTACTCGAGCGGGAGGGCGGCCAATGAGCAGTACTTC
CDR3aa: CASSYSSGRAANEQYF

j_gene: TRBJ2-6
v_gene: TRBV5-4
d_gene: TRBD1
abundance: .
CDR3nt: TGTGCCAGCAGCTTGGTTGGGACAGGGGGTACTCGCGGGGCCAACGTCCTGACTTTC
CDR3aa: CASSLVGTGGTRGANVLTF

j_gene: TRBJ2-4
v_gene: TRBV3-1
d_gene: TRBD1
abundance: .
CDR3nt: TGTGCCAGCAGCCAAGACGGGACAGAACACAATGAGCAGTACTTC
CDR3aa: CASSQDGTEHNEQYF

j_gene: TRBJ1-2
v_gene: TRBV28
d_gene: .
abundance: few
CDR3nt: TGTGCCAGCAGTTTAGTGGCAGGGTCGGCTGGCTACACCTTC
CDR3aa: CASSLVAGSAGYTF

j_gene: TRBJ1-2
v_gene: TRBV5-6
d_gene: .
abundance: .
CDR3nt: TGTGCCAGCAGCGTGGTATCAGGGGATGGCTACACCTTC
CDR3aa: CASSVVSGDGYTF

j_gene: TRBJ2-3
v_gene: TRBV20-1
d_gene: TRBD2
abundance: .
CDR3nt: TGCAGTGCTAGAGATCGGCCTAGCGGGGGAGACACAGATACGCAGTATTTT
CDR3aa: CSARDRPSGGDTDTQYF

j_gene: TRBJ2-5
v_gene: TRBV7-9
d_gene: .
abundance: many
CDR3nt: TGTGCCAGCAGCCCCCAAGTTCAAGAGACCCAGTACTTC
CDR3aa: CASSPQVQETQYF

j_gene: TRBJ1-5
v_gene: TRBV20-1
d_gene: .
abundance: .
CDR3nt: TGCAGTGCTAGGGTAGGGGGAGACAATCAGCCCCAGCATTTT
CDR3aa: CSARVGGDNQPQHF

j_gene: TRBJ2-7
v_gene: TRBV6-4
d_gene: .
abundance: few
CDR3nt: TGTGCCAGCAGCATCCGGGGGCGCGGTTACTACGAGCAGTACTTC
CDR3aa: CASSIRGRGYYEQYF

j_gene: TRBJ2-1
v_gene: TRBV3-1
d_gene: .
abundance: .
CDR3nt: TGTGCCAGCAGCCAAGACCGGGGGACCCCTAGAGAGACCCAGTTCTTC
CDR3aa: CASSQDRGTPRETQFF

j_gene: TRBJ2-7
v_gene: TRBV7-2
d_gene: TRBD1
abundance: .
CDR3nt: TGTGCCAGCAGCATCGGGGGACAGGGGCCCTACGAGCAGTACTTC
CDR3aa: CASSIGGQGPYEQYF

j_gene: TRBJ2-5
v_gene: TRBV5-6
d_gene: TRBD1
abundance: few
CDR3nt: TGTGCCAGCAGCTCCCGTGGGACAGGGGGCGCGGAGACCCAGTACTTC
CDR3aa: CASSSRGTGGAETQYF

j_gene: TRBJ1-4
v_gene: TRBV20-1
d_gene: .
abundance: .
CDR3nt: TGCAGTGCTAGACCCCATCGAGGCGGTGAAAAACTGTTTTTT
CDR3aa: CSARPHRGGEKLFF

j_gene: TRBJ2-7
v_gene: TRBV5-1
d_gene: TRBD1
abundance: many
CDR3nt: TGCGCCAGCAGCTCCGGACAGGATTTCTCCTCCTACGAGCAGTACTTC
CDR3aa: CASSSGQDFSSYEQYF

j_gene: TRBJ2-3
v_gene: TRBV20-1
d_gene: .
abundance: .
CDR3nt: TGCAGTGCTAGTCCCGCCAGCCTATTAGCGAGTGACGGCACAGATACGCAGTATTTT
CDR3aa: CSASPASLLASDGTDTQYF

j_gene: TRBJ2-1
v_gene: TRBV5-1
d_gene: TRBD1
abundance: .
CDR3nt: TGCGCCAGCGCCCTTACCCCGACAGGGCAATACTACAATGAGCAGTTCTTC
CDR3aa: CASALTPTGQYYNEQFF

j_gene: TRBJ2-1
v_gene: TRBV7-2
d_gene: TRBD2
abundance: few
CDR3nt: TGTGCCAGCAGCTTAGTTCTAGCGGGATCCGTAGAGCAGTTCTTC
CDR3aa: CASSLVLAGSVEQFF

j_gene: TRBJ2-3
v_gene: TRBV7-8
d_gene: TRBD1
abundance: .
CDR3nt: TGTGCCAACAGCTTAAATGCCCGACAGGGACCGCAGTATTTT
CDR3aa: CANSLNARQGPQYF

j_gene: TRBJ2-5
v_gene: TRBV20-1
d_gene: TRBD1
abundance: few
CDR3nt: TGCAGTGCGTCCCGCACGGTAGGGGGCGCGGAGACCCAGTACTTC
CDR3aa: CSASRTVGGAETQYF

j_gene: TRBJ1-2
v_gene: TRBV3-1
d_gene: .
abundance: .
CDR3nt: TGTGCCAGCAGCCAAGCGGCCGAGAAGGGACATGGCTACACCTTC
CDR3aa: CASSQAAEKGHGYTF

j_gene: TRBJ2-1
v_gene: TRBV20-1
d_gene: .
abundance: .
CDR3nt: TGCAGTGCTAGAGATCGGAGGGGTTGGGCTAATGAGCAGTTCTTC
CDR3aa: CSARDRRGWANEQFF

j_gene: TRBJ2-3
v_gene: TRBV7-2
d_gene: TRBD2
abundance: .
CDR3nt: TGTGCCAGCAGCTTAGTTTGGGGACTAGCGGCTTTTGTCACAGATACGCAGTATTTT
CDR3aa: CASSLVWGLAAFVTDTQYF

j_gene: TRBJ2-7
v_gene: TRBV7-9
d_gene: .
abundance: many
CDR3nt: TGTGCCAGCAGTTGGGACCGCTACGAGCAGTACTTC
CDR3aa: CASSWDRYEQYF

j_gene: TRBJ2-3
v_gene: TRBV2
d_gene: .
abundance: .
CDR3nt: TGTGCCAGCAATCAAGTCGGGACTAGCACAGATACGCAGTATTTT
CDR3aa: CASNQVGTSTDTQYF